This entry lists 21 T cell receptor beta chains sequenced from one sample in a study of blood T cell repertoires in COVID-19. Sequenced by immunoSEQ multiplex PCR; TCRdb stores in-frame clones only, minus some. The table has roughly 250,000 clones, 85% seen once; the top ten hold about 1%. Specimen: peripheral blood. The receptors come from a man aged 35-49 years with acute or convalescent COVID-19.

This rearrangement joins TRBV18 to TRBJ1-3; tentative D call: TRBD1 (6 bases). This CDR3 is 16 amino acids long. Deletions cut 4 bases from V and 0 bases from J, with 13 bases between. CDR1 is KGHSH and CDR2 is LQKENI in the germline V gene. CDR3 amino acids: CASSQTPGDSGNTIYF. As DNA, the CDR3 is TGTGCCAGCTCACAAACCCCAGGGGACTCTGGAAACACCATATATTTT. Variable domain in full (rest from reference TRBV18 and TRBJ1-3): NAGVMQNPRHLVRRRGQEARLRCSPMKGHSHVYWYRQLPEEGLKFMVYLQKENIIDESGMPKERFSAEFPKEGPSILRIQQVVRGDSAAYFCASSQTPGDSGNTIYFGEGSWLTVV.

This chain links TRBV12-5 with TRBJ1-1; the D is unclear. The CDR3 consists of 12 residues. In germline, CDR1 is LGHNT, CDR2 FRNRAP. V lost 3 bases to trimming and J lost 4 bases, with 6 bases between them. Here the CDR3 reads CASGFEGTEAFF. The CDR3 region has the DNA TGTGCTAGTGGTTTCGAGGGCACTGAAGCTTTCTTT.

The chain combines TRBV10-3 with TRBJ2-7; TRBD1 might be the D (7 bases). This CDR3 is built from 12 residues. Germline lookup yields CDR1 ENHRY and CDR2 SYGVKD. Trimming removed 4 bases from V and 5 bases from J, with 9 bases in between. The CDR3: CAISARGDEQYF. CDR3 DNA: TGTGCCATCAGTGCCAGGGGGGACGAGCAGTACTTC.

CDR3 bases: TGTGCCAGCAGGCAGGGATTTGGCACTGAAGCTTTCTTT. This sequence encodes CASRQGFGTEAFF. This sequence joins TRBV12-3 or TRBV12-4 and TRBJ1-1; D may be TRBD1 (5 bases). Deletions cut 6 bases from V and 4 bases from J, with 12 bases between. This CDR3 region has 13 residues.

V gene TRBV7-9 combines with J gene TRBJ1-6; tentatively, D is TRBD1 (5 bases). Germline CDR1 reads SEHNR; CDR2 reads FQNEAQ (reference sequence). This CDR3 is 12 amino acids long. V gave up 7 bases and J gave up 13 bases, with 14 bases separating them. The CDR3 reads CASTMGGAPLHF. As DNA, the CDR3 is TGTGCCAGCACCATGGGAGGGGCCCCCCTCCACTTT.

In nucleotides, the CDR3 is TGTGCCAGTAGGTTACAGGGGGTAGAACAGCCCCAGCATTTT. Translating it yields CASRLQGVEQPQHF. The chain combines TRBV19 with TRBJ1-5; TRBD1 agrees at 8 bases. Trimming cost V 6 bases and J 7 bases; bases outside gene matches: 8. Germline V lookup: CDR1 LNHDA, CDR2 SQIVND (reference sequence). This CDR3 has 14 amino acids.

The chain couples TRBV30 to TRBJ1-2; 7 nucleotides align to TRBD1. The CDR3 loop spans 13 amino acids. Trimming cost V 0 bases and J 6 bases; bases outside gene matches: 4. The germline CDR1 and CDR2 sequences are GTSNPN and SVGIG (reference sequence). The CDR3, as DNA: TGTGCCTGGAGTGTGGTCAGGGGGAATGGCTACACCTTC. Translated: CAWSVVRGNGYTF.

The chain uses TRBV2 and TRBJ1-1; 7 bases line up with TRBD1. V gave up 6 bases and J gave up 6 bases; unmatched junction bases: 4. CDR1 and CDR2 (germline): SNHLY, FYNNEI. This CDR3 contains 12 residues. The CDR3 nucleotides read TGTGCCAGCAGCCCCGGGACAGCTGAAGCTTTCTTT. This gives the protein CASSPGTAEAFF.

The chain employs TRBV6-2 or TRBV6-3 and TRBJ2-1; TRBD2 agrees at 7 bases. CDR1 is MNHEY, CDR2 SVGEGT, per germline. The trim removed 2 bases at V and 5 bases at J, leaving 9 bases unmatched. The CDR3 runs 16 residues. CDR3 bases: TGTGCCAGCAGTTACGTACCTAGCGGAAGGAACAATGAGCAGTTCTTC. Translated, it gives CASSYVPSGRNNEQFF.

A few counts support this clone. V gene TRBV7-9 combines with J gene TRBJ2-5; 7 bases line up with TRBD1. This CDR3 region has 15 residues. From germline, CDR1 is SEHNR and CDR2 FQNEAQ (reference sequence). V shed 5 bases, J shed 5 bases, and the junction held 11 bases outside the gene matches. The CDR3 DNA sequence: TGTGCCAGCAGCAGAATCACAGGGGCCGGGGAGACCCAGTACTTC. As protein: CASSRITGAGETQYF.

The chain uses TRBV4-2 and TRBJ2-7, with a possible D match to TRBD1 (5 bases). The CDR3 loop spans 14 amino acids. Trimming pared 5 bases from V and 1 base from J, leaving 12 bases between. Germline V gives CDR1 LGHNA, CDR2 YNFKEQ. Written as DNA, the CDR3 is TGTGCCAGCAGCAGGGTAGGGGATTCCTACGAGCAGTACTTC. Translated: CASSRVGDSYEQYF.

CDR3 region: CASSPDTNYNSPLHF. The CDR3 DNA follows: TGCGCCAGCAGCCCGGACACTAATTATAATTCACCCCTCCACTTT. The J gene is TRBJ1-6, the V gene TRBV5-1; weak D call: TRBD1 (5 bases). V was shortened by 4 bases and J by 4 bases, with 12 bases between the two germline ends. The CDR3 loop spans 15 amino acids. From germline, CDR1 is SGHRS and CDR2 YFSETQ. Drawing the rest from reference TRBV5-1 and TRBJ1-6, the complete variable domain is KAGVTQTPRYLIKTRGQQVTLSCSPISGHRSVSWYQQTPGQGLQFLFEYFSETQRNKGNFPGRFSGRQFSNSRSEMNVSTLELGDSALYLCASSPDTNYNSPLHFGNGTRLTVT.

The chain links TRBV3-1 (or the pseudogene TRBV3-2) to TRBJ1-1, with D perhaps TRBD1 (5 bases). The germline CDR1 and CDR2 sequences are LGHDT and YNNKEL (reference sequence). Trimming took 7 bases from V and 5 from J, leaving 14 bases between them. This CDR3 is 13 amino acids long. The CDR3 sequence is CASTPGPVTEAFF. In DNA form, the CDR3 reads TGTGCCAGCACCCCAGGGCCCGTGACTGAAGCTTTCTTT.

The chain employs TRBV5-4 and TRBJ1-2; D gene ambiguous. Per the germline V gene, CDR1 is SGHNT and CDR2 is YYREEE (reference sequence). The CDR3 is 14 amino acids. V lost 0 bases to trimming and J lost 6 bases, with 12 bases between them. As DNA, the CDR3 is TGTGCCAGCAGCTTGGGAAGAATTCAGAATGGCTACACCTTC. Translating gives CASSLGRIQNGYTF. The full variable domain, completed using reference TRBV5-4 and TRBJ1-2, is ETGVTQSPTHLIKTRGQQVTLRCSSQSGHNTVSWYQQALGQGPQFIFQYYREEENGRGNFPPRFSGLQFPNYSSELNVNALELDDSALYLCASSLGRIQNGYTFGSGTRLTVV.

J is TRBJ1-2 and V is TRBV3-1 (or the pseudogene TRBV3-2), with a weak D call TRBD1 (5 bases). Germline V gene data show CDR1 as LGHDT and CDR2 as YNNKEL (reference sequence). The CDR3 covers 15 residues. V was shortened by 2 bases and J by 0 bases, with 10 bases between the two germline ends. The CDR3 coding sequence is TGTGCCAGCAGCCAACACCGACAGACTAACTATGGCTACACCTTC. It translates to CASSQHRQTNYGYTF.

The chain has TRBV27 and TRBJ1-2; 7 bases map to TRBD1. Germline trimming cut 4 bases from V and 8 bases from J; bases unmatched to any gene: 16. Germline loops: CDR1 MNHEY, CDR2 SMNVEV (reference sequence). The CDR3 consists of 16 residues. The CDR3 nucleotides read TGTGCCAGCAGTTATACCGGTGGGACAGTGCCCGACGGCTACACCTTC. Translated, it gives CASSYTGGTVPDGYTF.

This chain links TRBV5-1 with TRBJ1-3; 9 nucleotides agree with TRBD1. CDR3 size: 16 residues. V gave up 3 bases and J gave up 4 bases; unmatched junction bases: 8. The V gene's germline CDR1 is SGHRS and CDR2 YFSETQ. Written as DNA, the CDR3 is TGCGCCAGCAGCTCTACCGGGACAGGGACGGGAAACACCATATATTTT. Amino acid sequence: CASSSTGTGTGNTIYF.

This sequence joins TRBV19 and TRBJ1-5, with D perhaps matching TRBD1 (5 bases). Germline assignment: CDR1 LNHDA and CDR2 SQIVND (reference sequence). V shed 6 bases and J shed 2 bases, with 14 bases lying between them. The CDR3 is made up of 15 amino acids. CDR3 amino acids: CASSYWGVGNQPQHF. DNA for the CDR3: TGTGCCAGTAGCTACTGGGGGGTTGGCAATCAGCCCCAGCATTTT.

The chain employs TRBV6-5 and TRBJ1-3, with 7 bases that match TRBD1. Germline values: CDR1 MNHEY, CDR2 SVGAGI. The J segment lost 7 bases and the V segment lost 3 bases, leaving 9 bases of the junction unmatched. The CDR3 totals 15 residues. CDR3 sequence reads: CASSYDRESGNTIYF. The CDR3 DNA is TGTGCCAGCAGTTATGACAGGGAGAGTGGGAACACCATATATTTT.

The V and J genes are TRBV4-1 and TRBJ1-4; D is uncertain. The germline CDR1 and CDR2 sequences are MGHRA and YSYEKL. V gave up 1 base and J gave up 8 bases, with 11 bases separating them. The CDR3 loop spans 14 amino acids. The CDR3 nucleotides read TGCGCCAGCAGCCAAGGAGGGTTAGGCGAAAAACTGTTTTTT. Translating it yields CASSQGGLGEKLFF.

The chain carries TRBV7-8 and TRBJ2-4, with D unclear. This CDR3 has 16 residues. Per germline, CDR1 SGHVS and CDR2 FQNEAQ. V gave up 0 bases and J gave up 0 bases, with 9 bases separating them. CDR3 DNA: TGTGCCAGCAGCTTAGCGCGCGAGTTAGCCAAAAACATTCAGTACTTC. This gives the protein CASSLARELAKNIQYF.